This TCR beta chain was recovered during a study of T cell repertoires in cytomegalovirus infection. TCRdb reprocessed the reads with MiXCR, giving one entry per CDR3 protein. The repertoire consists of approximately 300,000 distinct CDR3 sequences, with under 35% occurring once and the leading ten covering 20%. CDR3 length equals 14 residues. Germline-derived CDR1 and CDR2 are SGHRS and YFSETQ. Trimming removed 3 bases from V and 0 bases from J, with 8 bases in between. A few counts support this clonotype. Its antigen remains unknown. The specimen comprised cultured PBMCs, sampled from culture after CMV antigen stimulation. The chain joins TRBV5-1 to TRBJ2-3, with a possible D match to TRBD1 (6 bases). This TCR came from a human donor in good health (CMV status not recorded). Some clones in this sample may be carry-over from other donors' samples. The CDR3 here is CASSWQGSTDTQYF. The CDR3 DNA sequence: TGCGCCAGCAGCTGGCAGGGGAGCACAGATACGCAGTATTTT.